This T cell receptor beta chain was sequenced in a study of shared clonotypes between healthy human individuals. As for the study in general: Each donor contributed plates that comprised three CD4 naive, three CD4 memory, two CD8 naive and one CD8 memory.

Study-wide results and caveats: Larger richness was generally estimated for naive than memory subsets. Naive CD4 clonotype sharing across a few donors was approximately 5%.

V shed 8 bases and J shed 3 bases, with 10 bases lying between them. CDR3 length: 13 amino acids. In germline, CDR1 is MDHEN, CDR2 SYDVKM. Data came from immunoSEQ multiplex PCR; TCRdb stores just in-frame clones and leaves some out. The table has 2 million to 2.5 million clones, roughly 90% seen once. In this sample, this clone turned up a few times. Its antigen is unidentified. Division of CD4+ cells produced a CD45RA+ naive subset and a CD45RA-negative memory subset. The receptor's source is a man younger than 35 in good health. Some clones in this sample may be carry-over from other donors' samples. The sequencing input was naive CD4+ T cells from PBMCs. Subset given: CD45RA+ positively selected. V usage is TRBV28 and J usage is TRBJ1-4; no clear D. The CDR3 DNA follows: TGTGCCAGCGTCGGAGGACCTAATGAAAAACTGTTTTTT. It specifies CASVGGPNEKLFF.